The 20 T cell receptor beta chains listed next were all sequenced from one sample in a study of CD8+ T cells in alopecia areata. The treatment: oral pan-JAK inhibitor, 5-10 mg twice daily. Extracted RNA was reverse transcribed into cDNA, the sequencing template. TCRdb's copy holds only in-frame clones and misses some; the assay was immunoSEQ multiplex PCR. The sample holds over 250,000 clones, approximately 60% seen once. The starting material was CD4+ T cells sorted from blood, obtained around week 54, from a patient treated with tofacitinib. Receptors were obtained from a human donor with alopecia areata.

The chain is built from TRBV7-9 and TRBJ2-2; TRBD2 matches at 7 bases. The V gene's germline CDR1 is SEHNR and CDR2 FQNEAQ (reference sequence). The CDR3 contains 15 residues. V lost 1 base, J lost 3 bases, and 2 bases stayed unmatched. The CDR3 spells CASSLDSGYTGELFF. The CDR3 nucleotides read TGTGCCAGCAGCTTAGATAGCGGGTACACCGGGGAGCTGTTTTTT.

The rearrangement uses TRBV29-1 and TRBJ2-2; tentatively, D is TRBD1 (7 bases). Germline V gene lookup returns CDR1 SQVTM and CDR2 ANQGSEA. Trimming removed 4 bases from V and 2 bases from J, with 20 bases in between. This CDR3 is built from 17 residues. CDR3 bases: TGCAGCGTTGTTAGTTGGGCCAGGGGGGTCAACACCGGGGAGCTGTTTTTT. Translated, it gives CSVVSWARGVNTGELFF.

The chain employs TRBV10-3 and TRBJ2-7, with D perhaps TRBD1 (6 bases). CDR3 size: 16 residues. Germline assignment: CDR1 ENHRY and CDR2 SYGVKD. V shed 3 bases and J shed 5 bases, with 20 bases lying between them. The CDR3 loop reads CAISDRVQGSSNEQYF. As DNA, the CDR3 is TGTGCCATCAGTGATAGGGTACAGGGATCCTCGAACGAGCAGTACTTC.

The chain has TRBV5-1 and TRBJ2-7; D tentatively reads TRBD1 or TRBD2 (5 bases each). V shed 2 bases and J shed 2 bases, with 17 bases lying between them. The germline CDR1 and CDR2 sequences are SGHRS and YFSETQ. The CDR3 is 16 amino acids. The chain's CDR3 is CASSLMRGQGAYEQYF. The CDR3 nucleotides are TGCGCCAGCAGCTTAATGAGGGGTCAAGGGGCCTACGAGCAGTACTTC. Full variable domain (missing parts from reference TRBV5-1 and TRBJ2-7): KAGVTQTPRYLIKTRGQQVTLSCSPISGHRSVSWYQQTPGQGLQFLFEYFSETQRNKGNFPGRFSGRQFSNSRSEMNVSTLELGDSALYLCASSLMRGQGAYEQYFGPGTRLTVT.

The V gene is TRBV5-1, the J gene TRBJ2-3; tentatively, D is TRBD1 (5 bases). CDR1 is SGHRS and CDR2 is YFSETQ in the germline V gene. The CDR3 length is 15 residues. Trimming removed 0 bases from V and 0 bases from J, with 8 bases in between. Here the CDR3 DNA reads TGCGCCAGCAGCTTGGAGGGGCCAAGCACAGATACGCAGTATTTT. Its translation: CASSLEGPSTDTQYF.

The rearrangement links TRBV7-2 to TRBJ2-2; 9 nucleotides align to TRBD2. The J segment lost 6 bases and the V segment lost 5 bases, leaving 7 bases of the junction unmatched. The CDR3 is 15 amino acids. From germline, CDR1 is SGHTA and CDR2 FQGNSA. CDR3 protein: CASSPPRGGAGELFF. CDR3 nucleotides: TGTGCCAGCAGCCCTCCTCGCGGGGGGGCCGGGGAGCTGTTTTTT.

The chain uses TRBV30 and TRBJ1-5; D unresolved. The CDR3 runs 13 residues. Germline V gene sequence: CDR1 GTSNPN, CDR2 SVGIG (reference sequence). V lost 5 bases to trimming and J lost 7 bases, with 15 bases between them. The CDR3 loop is CAWGLDGVQPQHF. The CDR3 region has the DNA TGTGCCTGGGGACTTGACGGAGTCCAGCCCCAGCATTTT.

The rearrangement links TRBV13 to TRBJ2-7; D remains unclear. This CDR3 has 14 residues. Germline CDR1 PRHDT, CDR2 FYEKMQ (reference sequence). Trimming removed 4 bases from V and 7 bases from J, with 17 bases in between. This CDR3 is CASSSGNYRREQYF. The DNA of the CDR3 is TGTGCCAGCAGCTCAGGAAACTACAGACGAGAGCAGTACTTC.

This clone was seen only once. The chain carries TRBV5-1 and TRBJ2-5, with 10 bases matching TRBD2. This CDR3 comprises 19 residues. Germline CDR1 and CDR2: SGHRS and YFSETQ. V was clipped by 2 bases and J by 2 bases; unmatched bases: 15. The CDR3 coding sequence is TGCGCCAGCAGCTTCTCACCTAGCGGGGGAACAGGGGGACAAGAGACCCAGTACTTC. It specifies CASSFSPSGGTGGQETQYF.

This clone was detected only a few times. DNA of the CDR3: TGCAGCGTTGAGGTCGGGAGCATGAACACTGAAGCTTTCTTT. It specifies CSVEVGSMNTEAFF. This chain uses TRBV29-1 with TRBJ1-1; D is uncertain. V was cut by 3 bases and J by 0 bases, with 11 bases left in between. Germline V gene data show CDR1 as SQVTM and CDR2 as ANQGSEA. The CDR3 is 14 amino acids.

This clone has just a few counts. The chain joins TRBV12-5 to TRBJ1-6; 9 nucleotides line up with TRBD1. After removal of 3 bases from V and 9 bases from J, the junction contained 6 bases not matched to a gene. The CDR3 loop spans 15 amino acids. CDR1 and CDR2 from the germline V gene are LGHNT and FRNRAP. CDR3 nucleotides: TGTGCTAGTGGTTTCCAGACAGGGGGTGTTTCACCCCTCCACTTT. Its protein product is CASGFQTGGVSPLHF.

CDR3 protein: CAWSREVHQPQHF. CDR3 DNA: TGTGCCTGGAGTCGGGAGGTTCATCAGCCCCAGCATTTT. The J gene is TRBJ1-5, the V gene TRBV30; D remains ambiguous. In germline, CDR1 is GTSNPN, CDR2 SVGIG (reference sequence). The CDR3 totals 13 residues. Trimming removed 2 bases at V and 5 bases at J, with 10 bases between.

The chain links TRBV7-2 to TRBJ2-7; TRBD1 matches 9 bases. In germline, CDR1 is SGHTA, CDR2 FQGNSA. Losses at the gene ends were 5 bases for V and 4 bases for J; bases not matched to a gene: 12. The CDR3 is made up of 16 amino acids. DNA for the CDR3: TGTGCCAGCAGCCCAGGGACGGGACAGGGTGTGTACGAGCAGTACTTC. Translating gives CASSPGTGQGVYEQYF. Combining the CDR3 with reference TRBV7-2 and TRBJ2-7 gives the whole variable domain GAGVSQSPSNKVTEKGKDVELRCDPISGHTALYWYRQSLGQGLEFLIYFQGNSAPDKSGLPSDRFSAERTGGSVSTLTIQRTQQEDSAVYLCASSPGTGQGVYEQYFGPGTRLTVT.

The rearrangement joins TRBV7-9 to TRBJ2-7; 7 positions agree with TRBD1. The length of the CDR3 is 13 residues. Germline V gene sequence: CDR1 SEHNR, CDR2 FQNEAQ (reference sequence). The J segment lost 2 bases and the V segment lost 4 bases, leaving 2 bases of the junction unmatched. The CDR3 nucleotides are TGTGCCAGCAGCTACAGGGGACCCTACGAGCAGTACTTC. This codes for CASSYRGPYEQYF. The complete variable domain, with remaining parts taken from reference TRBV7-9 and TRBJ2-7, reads DTGVSQNPRHKITKRGQNVTFRCDPISEHNRLYWYRQTLGQGPEFLTYFQNEAQLEKSRLLSDRFSAERPKGSFSTLEIQRTEQGDSAMYLCASSYRGPYEQYFGPGTRLTVT.

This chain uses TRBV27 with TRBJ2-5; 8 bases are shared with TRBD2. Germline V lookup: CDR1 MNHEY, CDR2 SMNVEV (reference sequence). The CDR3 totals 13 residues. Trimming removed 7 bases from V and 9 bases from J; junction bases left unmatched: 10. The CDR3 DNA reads TGTGCCAGCATGGGCGGGGGGCGGAGGGCCCAGTACTTC. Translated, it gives CASMGGGRRAQYF.

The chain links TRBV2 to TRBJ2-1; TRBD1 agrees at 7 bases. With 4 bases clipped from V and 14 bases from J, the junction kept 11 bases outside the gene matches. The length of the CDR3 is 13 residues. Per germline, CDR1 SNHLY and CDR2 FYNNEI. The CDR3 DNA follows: TGTGCCAGCAGTGGAGAGACAGGGAAGGAGGAGTTCTTC. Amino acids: CASSGETGKEEFF.

In nucleotides, the CDR3 is TGTGCCAGCAGCCCGGACAGTGTGGCCCAGTACTTC. Its translation is CASSPDSVAQYF. The chain recombines TRBV14 with TRBJ2-5, with D perhaps TRBD1 (6 bases). V lost 4 bases, J lost 9 bases, and 12 bases lay in between. CDR1 and CDR2 from the germline V gene are SGHDN and FVKESK. The CDR3 spans 12 residues.

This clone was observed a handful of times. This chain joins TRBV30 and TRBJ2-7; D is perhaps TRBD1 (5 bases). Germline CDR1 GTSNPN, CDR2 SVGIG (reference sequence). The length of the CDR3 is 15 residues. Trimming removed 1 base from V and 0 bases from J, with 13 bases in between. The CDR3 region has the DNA TGTGCCTGGAGTGCCACACACAGGAGCTCCTACGAGCAGTACTTC. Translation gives CAWSATHRSSYEQYF.

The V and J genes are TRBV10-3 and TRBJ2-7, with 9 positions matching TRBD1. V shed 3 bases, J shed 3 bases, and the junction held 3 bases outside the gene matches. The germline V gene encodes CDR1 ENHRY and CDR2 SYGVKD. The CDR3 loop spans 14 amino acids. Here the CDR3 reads CAISDVDRGYEQYF. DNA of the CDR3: TGTGCCATCAGTGACGTGGACAGGGGCTACGAGCAGTACTTC.

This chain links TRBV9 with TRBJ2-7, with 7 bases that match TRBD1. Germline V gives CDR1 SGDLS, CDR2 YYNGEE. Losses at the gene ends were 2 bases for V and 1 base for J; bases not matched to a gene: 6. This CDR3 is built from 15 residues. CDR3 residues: CASSVTGTASYEQYF. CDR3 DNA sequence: TGTGCCAGCAGCGTCACCGGGACAGCATCCTACGAGCAGTACTTC.